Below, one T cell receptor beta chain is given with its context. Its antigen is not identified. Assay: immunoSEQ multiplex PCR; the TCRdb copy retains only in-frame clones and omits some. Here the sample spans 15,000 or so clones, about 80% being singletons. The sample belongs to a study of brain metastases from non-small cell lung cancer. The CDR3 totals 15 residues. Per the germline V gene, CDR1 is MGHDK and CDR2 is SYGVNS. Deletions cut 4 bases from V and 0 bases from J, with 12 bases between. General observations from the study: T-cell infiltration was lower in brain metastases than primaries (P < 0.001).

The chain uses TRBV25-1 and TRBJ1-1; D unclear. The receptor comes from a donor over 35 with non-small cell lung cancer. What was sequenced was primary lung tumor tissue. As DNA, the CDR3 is TGTGCCAGCAGTGGTGCGAGGGCCTTGAACACTGAAGCTTTCTTT. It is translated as CASSGARALNTEAFF.